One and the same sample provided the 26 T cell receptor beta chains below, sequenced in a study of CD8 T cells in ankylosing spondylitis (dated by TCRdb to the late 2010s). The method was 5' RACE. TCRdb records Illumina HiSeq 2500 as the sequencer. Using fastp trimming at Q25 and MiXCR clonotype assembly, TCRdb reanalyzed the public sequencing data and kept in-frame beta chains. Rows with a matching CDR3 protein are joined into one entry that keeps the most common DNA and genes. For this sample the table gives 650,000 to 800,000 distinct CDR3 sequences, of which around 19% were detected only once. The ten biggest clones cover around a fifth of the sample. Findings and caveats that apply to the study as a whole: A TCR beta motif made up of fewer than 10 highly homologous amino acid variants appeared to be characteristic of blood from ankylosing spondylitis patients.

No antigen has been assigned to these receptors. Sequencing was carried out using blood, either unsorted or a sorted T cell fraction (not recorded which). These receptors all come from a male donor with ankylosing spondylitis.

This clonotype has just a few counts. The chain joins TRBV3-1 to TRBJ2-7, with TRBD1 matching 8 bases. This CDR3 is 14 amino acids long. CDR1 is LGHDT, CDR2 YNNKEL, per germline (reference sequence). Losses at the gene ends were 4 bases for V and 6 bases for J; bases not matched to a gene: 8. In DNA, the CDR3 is TGTGCCAGCAGCCCCAGCCAGGGGGCCAGCGAGCAGTACTTC. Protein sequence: CASSPSQGASEQYF.

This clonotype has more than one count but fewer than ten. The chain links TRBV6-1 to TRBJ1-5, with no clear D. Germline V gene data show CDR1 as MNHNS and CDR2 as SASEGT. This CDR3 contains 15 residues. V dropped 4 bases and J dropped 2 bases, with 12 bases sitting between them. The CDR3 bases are TGTGCCAGCAGTGTGGGAGCTGGCGGCAATCAGCCCCAGCATTTT. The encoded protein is CASSVGAGGNQPQHF.

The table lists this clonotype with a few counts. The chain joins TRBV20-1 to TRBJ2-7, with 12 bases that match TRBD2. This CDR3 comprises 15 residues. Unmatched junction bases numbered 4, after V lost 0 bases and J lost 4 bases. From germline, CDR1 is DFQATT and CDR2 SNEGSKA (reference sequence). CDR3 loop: CSARELLAGGYEQYF. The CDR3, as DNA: TGCAGTGCTAGAGAATTACTAGCGGGAGGATACGAGCAGTACTTC.

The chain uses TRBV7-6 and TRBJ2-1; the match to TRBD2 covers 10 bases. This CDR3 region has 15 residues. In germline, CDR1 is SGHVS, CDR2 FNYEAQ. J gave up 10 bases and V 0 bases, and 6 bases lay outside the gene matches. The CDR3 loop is CASSLAGGSGGEQFF. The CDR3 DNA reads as TGTGCCAGCAGCTTAGCGGGCGGTAGCGGGGGGGAGCAGTTCTTC.

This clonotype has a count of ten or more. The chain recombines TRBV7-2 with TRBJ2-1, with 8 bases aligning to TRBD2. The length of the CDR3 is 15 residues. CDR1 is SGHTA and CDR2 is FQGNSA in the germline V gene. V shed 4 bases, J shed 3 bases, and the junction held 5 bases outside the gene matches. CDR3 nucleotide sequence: TGTGCCAGCAGCTCTGGACTAGCAGACTACAATGAGCAGTTCTTC. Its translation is CASSSGLADYNEQFF.

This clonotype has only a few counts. The CDR3 nucleotides are TGTGCCAGCAGCCCGGCCGGGACTAGCGGGAAAGTCCCCCAGTACTTC. Residues: CASSPAGTSGKVPQYF. This chain links TRBV6-1 with TRBJ2-7; 13 nucleotides match TRBD2. The trim removed 6 bases at V and 10 bases at J, leaving 15 bases unmatched. Germline V gene sequence: CDR1 MNHNS, CDR2 SASEGT. This CDR3 contains 16 residues.

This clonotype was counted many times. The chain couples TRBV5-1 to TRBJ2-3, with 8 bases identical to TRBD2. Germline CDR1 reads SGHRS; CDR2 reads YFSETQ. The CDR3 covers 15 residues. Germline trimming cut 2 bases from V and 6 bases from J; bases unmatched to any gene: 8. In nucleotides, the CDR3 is TGCGCCAGCAGCTTTAGCGGGGCCCCGGGGGATACGCAGTATTTT. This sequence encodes CASSFSGAPGDTQYF.

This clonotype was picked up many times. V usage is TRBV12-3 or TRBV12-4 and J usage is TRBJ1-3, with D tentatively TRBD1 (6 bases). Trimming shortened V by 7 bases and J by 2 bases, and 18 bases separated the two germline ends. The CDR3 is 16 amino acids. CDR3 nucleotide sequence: TGTGCCAGCACCCGAGGACAGACTTCACCTGGAAACACCATATATTTT. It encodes CASTRGQTSPGNTIYF.

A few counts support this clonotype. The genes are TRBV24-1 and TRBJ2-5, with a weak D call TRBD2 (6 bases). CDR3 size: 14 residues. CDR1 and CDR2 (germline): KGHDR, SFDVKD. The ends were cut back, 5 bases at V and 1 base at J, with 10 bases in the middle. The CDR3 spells CATSARELQETQYF. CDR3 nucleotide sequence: TGTGCCACCAGTGCGCGGGAACTCCAAGAGACCCAGTACTTC.

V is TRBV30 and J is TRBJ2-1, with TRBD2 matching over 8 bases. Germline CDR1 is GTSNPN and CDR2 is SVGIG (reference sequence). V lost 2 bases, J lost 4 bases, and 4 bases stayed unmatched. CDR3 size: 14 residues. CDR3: CAWSRSGSYNEQFF. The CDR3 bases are TGTGCCTGGAGTCGGAGCGGGAGTTACAATGAGCAGTTCTTC.

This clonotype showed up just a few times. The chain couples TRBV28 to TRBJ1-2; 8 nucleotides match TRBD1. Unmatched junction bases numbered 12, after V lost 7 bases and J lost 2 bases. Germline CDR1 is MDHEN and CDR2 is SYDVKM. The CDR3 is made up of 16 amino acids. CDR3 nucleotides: TGTGCCAGCATCAGTGCGATTGGGACAGGAAACTATGGCTACACCTTC. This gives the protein CASISAIGTGNYGYTF.

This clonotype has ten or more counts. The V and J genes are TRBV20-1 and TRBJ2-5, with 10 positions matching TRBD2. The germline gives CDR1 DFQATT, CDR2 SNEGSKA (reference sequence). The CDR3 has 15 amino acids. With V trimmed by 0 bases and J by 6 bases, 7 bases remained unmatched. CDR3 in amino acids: CSARDERGGPKTQYF. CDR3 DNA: TGCAGTGCTAGAGATGAGCGGGGGGGCCCAAAGACCCAGTACTTC.

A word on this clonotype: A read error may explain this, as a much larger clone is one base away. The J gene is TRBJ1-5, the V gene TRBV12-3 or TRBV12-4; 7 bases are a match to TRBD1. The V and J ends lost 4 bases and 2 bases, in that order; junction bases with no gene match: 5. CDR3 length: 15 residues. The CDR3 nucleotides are TGTGCCAGCAGTTACGGACAGGTAGGCAATCAGCCCCAGCATTTT. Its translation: CASSYGQVGNQPQHF.

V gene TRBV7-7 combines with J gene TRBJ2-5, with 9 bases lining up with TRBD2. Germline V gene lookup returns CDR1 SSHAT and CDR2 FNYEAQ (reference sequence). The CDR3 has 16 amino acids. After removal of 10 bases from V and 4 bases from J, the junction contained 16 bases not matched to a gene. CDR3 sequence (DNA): TGTGCCATCCTGATAGCGGGAGTATCGGGGACAGAGACCCAGTACTTC. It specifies CAILIAGVSGTETQYF.

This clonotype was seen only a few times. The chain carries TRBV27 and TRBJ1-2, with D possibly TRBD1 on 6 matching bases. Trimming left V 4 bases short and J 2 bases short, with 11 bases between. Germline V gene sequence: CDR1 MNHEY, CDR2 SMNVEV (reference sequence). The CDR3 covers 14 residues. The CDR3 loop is CASSSLDRNYGYTF. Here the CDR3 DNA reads TGTGCCAGCAGTTCCCTGGACAGAAACTATGGCTACACCTTC.

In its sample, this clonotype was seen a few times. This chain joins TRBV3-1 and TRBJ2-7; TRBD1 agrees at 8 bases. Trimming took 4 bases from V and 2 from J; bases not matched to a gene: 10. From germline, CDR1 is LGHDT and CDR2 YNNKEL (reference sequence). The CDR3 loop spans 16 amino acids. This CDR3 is CASSPTWTGPTYEQYF. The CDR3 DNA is TGTGCCAGCAGCCCTACATGGACAGGGCCTACCTACGAGCAGTACTTC.

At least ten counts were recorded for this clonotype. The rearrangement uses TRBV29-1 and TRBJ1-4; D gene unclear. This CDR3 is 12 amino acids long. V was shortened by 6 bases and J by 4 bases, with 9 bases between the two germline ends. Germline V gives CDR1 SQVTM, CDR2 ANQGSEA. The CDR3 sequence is CSVDNGNEKLFF. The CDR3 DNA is TGCAGCGTAGATAACGGTAATGAAAAACTGTTTTTT.

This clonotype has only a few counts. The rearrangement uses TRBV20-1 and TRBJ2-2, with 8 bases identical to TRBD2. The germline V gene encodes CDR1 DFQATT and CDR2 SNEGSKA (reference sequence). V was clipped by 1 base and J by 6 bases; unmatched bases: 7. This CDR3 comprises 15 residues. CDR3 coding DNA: TGCAGTGCTAGAGCGCCGGGACTAGGTCCCGGGGAGCTGTTTTTT. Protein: CSARAPGLGPGELFF.

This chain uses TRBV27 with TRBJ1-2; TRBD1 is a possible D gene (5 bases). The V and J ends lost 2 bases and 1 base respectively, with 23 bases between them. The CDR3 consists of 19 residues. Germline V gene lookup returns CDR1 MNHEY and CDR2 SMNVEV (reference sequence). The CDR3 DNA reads TGTGCCAGCAGTTTAGTCTCTGACCCTTTCGGGACCAATAACTATGGCTACACCTTC. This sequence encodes CASSLVSDPFGTNNYGYTF.

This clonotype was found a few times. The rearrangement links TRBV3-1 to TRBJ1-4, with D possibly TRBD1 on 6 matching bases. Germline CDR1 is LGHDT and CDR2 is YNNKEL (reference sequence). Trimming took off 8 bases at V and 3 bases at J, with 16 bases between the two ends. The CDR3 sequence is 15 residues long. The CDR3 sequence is CASGGGGPANEKLFF. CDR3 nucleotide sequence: TGTGCCAGCGGAGGGGGGGGCCCAGCTAATGAAAAACTGTTTTTT.

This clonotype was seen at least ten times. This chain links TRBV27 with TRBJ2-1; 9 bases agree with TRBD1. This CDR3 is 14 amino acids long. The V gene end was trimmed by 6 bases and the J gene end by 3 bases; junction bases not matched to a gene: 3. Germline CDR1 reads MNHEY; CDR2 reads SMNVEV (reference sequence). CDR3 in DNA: TGTGCCAGCAGCCAGACAGGGGGCTACAATGAGCAGTTCTTC. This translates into CASSQTGGYNEQFF.

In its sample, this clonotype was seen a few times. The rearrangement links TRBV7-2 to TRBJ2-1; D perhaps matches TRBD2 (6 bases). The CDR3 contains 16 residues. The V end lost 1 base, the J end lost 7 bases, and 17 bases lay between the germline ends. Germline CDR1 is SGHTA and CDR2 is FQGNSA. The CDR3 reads CASSLVGDFLVNEQFF. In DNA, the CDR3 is TGTGCCAGCAGCTTAGTTGGGGACTTCTTAGTTAATGAGCAGTTCTTC.

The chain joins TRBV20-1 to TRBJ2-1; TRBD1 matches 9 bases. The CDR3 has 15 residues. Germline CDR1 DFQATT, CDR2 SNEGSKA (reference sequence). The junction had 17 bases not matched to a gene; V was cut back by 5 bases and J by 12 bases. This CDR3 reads CSAARPGQGSSGQFF. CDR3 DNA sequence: TGCAGTGCTGCGAGACCGGGACAGGGATCGTCGGGGCAGTTCTTC.

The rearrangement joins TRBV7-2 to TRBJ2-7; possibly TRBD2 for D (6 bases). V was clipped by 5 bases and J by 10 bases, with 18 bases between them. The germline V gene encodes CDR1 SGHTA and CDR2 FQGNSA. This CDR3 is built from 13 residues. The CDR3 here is CASSPMTEAGQYF. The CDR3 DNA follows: TGTGCCAGCAGCCCCATGACAGAGGCGGGACAGTACTTC.

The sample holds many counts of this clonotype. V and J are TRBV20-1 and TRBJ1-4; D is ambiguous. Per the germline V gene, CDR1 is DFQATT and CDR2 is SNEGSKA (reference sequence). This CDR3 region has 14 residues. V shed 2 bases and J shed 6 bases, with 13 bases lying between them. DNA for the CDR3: TGCAGTGCTAGATCAGGCAGATTGGATGAAAAACTGTTTTTT. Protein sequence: CSARSGRLDEKLFF.

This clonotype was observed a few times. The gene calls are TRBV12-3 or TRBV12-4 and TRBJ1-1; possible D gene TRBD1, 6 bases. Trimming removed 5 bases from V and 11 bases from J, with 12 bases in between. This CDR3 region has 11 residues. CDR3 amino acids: CASSPQGLAFF. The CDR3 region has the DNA TGTGCCAGCAGTCCACAGGGTTTGGCTTTCTTT.